Below are 5 T cell receptor beta chains sequenced from a single sample in a study of siplizumab effects on memory and regulatory T cells. Clones were read by immunoSEQ multiplex PCR, and TCRdb kept only the in-frame ones, dropping some. The sample includes fewer than 100,000 clones, 95% of them seen just once. Material: CD8+ T cells sorted from blood. The receptors come from a human donor in good health.

The chain has TRBV19 and TRBJ2-3; D is possibly TRBD2 (7 bases). The CDR3 covers 14 residues. Germline CDR1 and CDR2: LNHDA and SQIVND (reference sequence). V was clipped by 3 bases and J by 5 bases, with 12 bases between them. CDR3: CASSIRGARDTQYF. DNA for the CDR3: TGTGCCAGTAGTATTCGGGGGGCACGAGATACGCAGTATTTT.

V and J are TRBV6-5 and TRBJ2-4; 7 bases fit TRBD1. CDR1 and CDR2 (germline): MNHEY, SVGAGI. V gave up 5 bases and J gave up 9 bases; unmatched junction bases: 13. The CDR3 extends over 15 amino acids. The DNA for the CDR3 is TGTGCCAGCAGTCAGAGAACACAGGGGTCCGTCATTCAGTACTTC. It translates to CASSQRTQGSVIQYF.

J is TRBJ2-7 and V is TRBV15; D is undetermined. The CDR3 spans 14 residues. Per the germline V gene, CDR1 is LNHNV and CDR2 is YYDKDF (reference sequence). Deletions cut 0 bases from V and 5 bases from J, with 11 bases between. The CDR3 protein is CATSRDRLGHEQYF. The CDR3 nucleotides read TGTGCCACCAGCAGAGATAGGCTAGGGCACGAGCAGTACTTC.

This chain joins TRBV6-5 and TRBJ2-7, with D hard to call. CDR1 is MNHEY, CDR2 SVGAGI, per germline. Trimming removed 6 bases at V and 3 bases at J, with 15 bases between. This CDR3 spans 14 amino acids. The CDR3: CASSATNSLYEQYF. CDR3 sequence (DNA): TGTGCCAGCAGCGCGACAAACTCCCTCTACGAGCAGTACTTC.

The V and J genes are TRBV7-8 and TRBJ2-5; 12 nucleotides match TRBD2. The CDR3 has 16 amino acids. Trimming cost V 5 bases and J 10 bases; bases outside gene matches: 14. Germline CDR1 is SGHVS and CDR2 is FQNEAQ. The CDR3 nucleotides read TGTGCCAGCAGCCCTGCAGGTGGACTAGCGGGACCGGGCCAGTACTTC. It yields the protein CASSPAGGLAGPGQYF.